This TCR beta chain emerged from a study of cytomegalovirus exposure and HLA in healthy donors. It was with 60 Vbeta and 13 Jbeta primers that the PCR ran. Assay used: immunoSEQ multiplex PCR; TCRdb lists only in-frame clones, some missing. In the table there are 140,000 to 150,000 clones, 66% of which are singletons. Notes on this clone: Its antigen remains unidentified.

Study outcomes and limitations: Researchers reported in a later analysis that common viral pathogens appeared linked to several top clusters. Analysis was performed later, and it showed HLA-associated TCR beta chains to be more clonally expanded than equally common others. A later analysis linked a missense variant in DCLRE1C to the trimming of TCR beta V and J genes.

The TCR originated in a woman aged 60-75 years in good health and CMV-seronegative. Sequencing was done on a sample of PBMCs.

The DNA for the CDR3 is TGTGCCAGCAGCTTGTTTGGGACAGGGGCTTTCTTT. Translated, it gives CASSLFGTGAFF. The chain joins TRBV11-2 to TRBJ1-1; 9 nucleotides match TRBD1. This CDR3 comprises 12 residues. Losses at the gene ends were 3 bases for V and 11 bases for J; bases not matched to a gene: 4. Germline loops: CDR1 SGHAT, CDR2 FQNNGV.